Listed below are T cell receptor beta chains from one sample, sequenced in a study of T cell changes during pregnancy in multiple sclerosis. Some clones are missing from TCRdb's copy, which holds only in-frame ones; the method was immunoSEQ multiplex PCR. Here the sample spans tens of thousands of clones, around 90% being singletons. The sequencing used peripheral blood, collected in the third trimester of pregnancy. The source of these receptors is a female donor in good health, enrolled as a control in a pregnancy study. CDR3s include the opening cysteine and the closing phenylalanine or tryptophan. Rows give clone size only sometimes, using once, few, many, or a class for an expanded clone.

clone size,J gene,V gene,CDR3 protein
.,TRBJ1-2,TRBV7-3,CASSPGREHGYTF
.,TRBJ2-1,TRBV7-3,CASSLGVLANEQFF
.,TRBJ2-1,TRBV9,CASSAISGRGHNEQFF
.,TRBJ2-5,TRBV9,CASSDGTSGGGQETQYF
.,TRBJ2-5,TRBV21-1,CASSKVPDRTLQETQYF
many,TRBJ2-2,TRBV25-1,CASSEYRDTGELFF
.,TRBJ1-3,TRBV11-2,CASSPSVNTIYF
.,TRBJ2-1,TRBV15,CATSISPSGRNYNEQFF
.,TRBJ2-4,TRBV28,CASSTRTGIQNIQYF
once,TRBJ1-1,TRBV18,CASSPLAGGMNTEAFF
.,TRBJ2-1,TRBV6-1,CGSGQGAGSYNEQFF
.,TRBJ2-7,TRBV5-1,CASRGDGTSSYEQYF
.,TRBJ2-1,TRBV27,CASSSRTSGANEQFF
.,TRBJ1-4,TRBV15,CATSRRGAAEKLFF